The 3 T cell receptor beta chains in this list originate from one sample, sequenced in a study of T-cell memory formation after mild COVID-19. TCRdb re-derived calls from the 5' RACE reads in MiXCR, one entry per CDR3 protein. The sample contains around 420,000 distinct CDR3 sequences, around 24% of which appear only once. Sequencing used PBMCs or a T cell subset sorted from them (not recorded which). These receptors were taken from an adult woman who had mild COVID-19 (a few samples of this study predate the infection). Cell type and time point are not known.

This clonotype was observed a few times. The V gene is TRBV12-3 or TRBV12-4, the J gene TRBJ1-1; no clear D. V shed 4 bases and J shed 4 bases, with 16 bases lying between them. CDR3 size: 15 residues. In nucleotides, the CDR3 is TGTGCCAGCAGTTCAAAAACCGGTGATGCCACTGAAGCTTTCTTT. Protein product: CASSSKTGDATEAFF.

The V gene is TRBV7-8, the J gene TRBJ2-7; 8 bases are a match to TRBD1. Per the germline V gene, CDR1 is SGHVS and CDR2 is FQNEAQ. The V and J ends lost 0 bases and 0 bases, in that order; junction bases with no gene match: 4. The CDR3 extends over 16 amino acids. Here the CDR3 DNA reads TGTGCCAGCAGCTTAGCGATTGGGACAGGCTCCTACGAGCAGTACTTC. Translation gives CASSLAIGTGSYEQYF.

This clonotype came up many times. This sequence joins TRBV4-1 and TRBJ2-7; D unclear. V lost 4 bases and J 2 bases, leaving 15 bases between the germline ends. The CDR3 has 15 residues. Per germline, CDR1 MGHRA and CDR2 YSYEKL. CDR3 amino acids: CASSPDVGFTYEQYF. CDR3 nucleotide sequence: TGCGCCAGCAGCCCCGACGTAGGTTTTACCTACGAGCAGTACTTC.